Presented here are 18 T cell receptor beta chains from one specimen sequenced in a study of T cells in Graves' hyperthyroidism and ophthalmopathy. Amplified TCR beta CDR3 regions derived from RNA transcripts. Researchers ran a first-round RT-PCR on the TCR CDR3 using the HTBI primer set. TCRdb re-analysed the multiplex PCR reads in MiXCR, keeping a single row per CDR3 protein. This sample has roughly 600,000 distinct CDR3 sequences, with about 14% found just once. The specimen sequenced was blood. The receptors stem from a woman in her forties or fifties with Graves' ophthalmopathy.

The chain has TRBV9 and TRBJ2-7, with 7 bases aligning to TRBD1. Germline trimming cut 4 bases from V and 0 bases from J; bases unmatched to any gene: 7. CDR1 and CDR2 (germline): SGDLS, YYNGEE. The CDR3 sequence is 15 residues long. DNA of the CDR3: TGTGCCAGCAGCCCCCAGGGGGACAGCTCCTACGAGCAGTACTTC. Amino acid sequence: CASSPQGDSSYEQYF. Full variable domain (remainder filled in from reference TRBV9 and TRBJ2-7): DSGVTQTPKHLITATGQRVTLRCSPRSGDLSVYWYQQSLDQGLQFLIQYYNGEERAKGNILERFSAQQFPDLHSELNLSSLELGDSALYFCASSPQGDSSYEQYFGPGTRLTVT.

The CDR3 DNA reads as TGCAGCGCCAGCAAAAGCGTCAATGAGCAGTTCTTC. Translation gives CSASKSVNEQFF. The V call is TRBV29-1, the J call TRBJ2-1; D unresolved. The CDR3 is 12 amino acids. Looked up from germline, CDR1 is SQVTM and CDR2 is ANQGSEA. The V gene lost 7 bases and the J gene lost 6 bases, with 13 bases spanning the gap.

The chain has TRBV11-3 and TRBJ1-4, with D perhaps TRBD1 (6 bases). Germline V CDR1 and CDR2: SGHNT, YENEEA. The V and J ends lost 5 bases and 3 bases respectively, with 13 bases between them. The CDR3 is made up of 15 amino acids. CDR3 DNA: TGTGCCAGCAGCGCTTGGACAGAACCTAATGAAAAACTGTTTTTT. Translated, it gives CASSAWTEPNEKLFF.

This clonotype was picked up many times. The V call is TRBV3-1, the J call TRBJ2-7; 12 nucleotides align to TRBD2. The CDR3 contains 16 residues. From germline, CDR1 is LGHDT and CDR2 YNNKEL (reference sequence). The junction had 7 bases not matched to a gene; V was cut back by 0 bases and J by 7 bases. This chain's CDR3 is CASSQESSGRATEQYF. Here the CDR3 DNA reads TGTGCCAGCAGCCAAGAGTCTAGCGGGAGGGCCACGGAGCAGTACTTC.

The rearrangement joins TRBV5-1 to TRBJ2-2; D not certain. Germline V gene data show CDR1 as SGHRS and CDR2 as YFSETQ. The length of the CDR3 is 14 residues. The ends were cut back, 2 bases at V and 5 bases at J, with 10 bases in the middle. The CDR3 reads CASSFGIGTGELFF. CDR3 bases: TGCGCCAGCAGCTTTGGTATCGGGACCGGGGAGCTGTTTTTT.

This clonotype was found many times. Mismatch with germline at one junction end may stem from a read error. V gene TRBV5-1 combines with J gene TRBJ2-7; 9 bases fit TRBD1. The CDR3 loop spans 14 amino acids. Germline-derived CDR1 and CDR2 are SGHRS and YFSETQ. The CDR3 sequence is CASSEQGASYERYF. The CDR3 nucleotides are TGCGCCAGCAGTGAACAGGGGGCGTCCTACGAGCGGTACTTC. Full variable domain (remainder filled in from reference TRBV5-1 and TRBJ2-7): KAGVTQTPRYLIKTRGQQVTLSCSPISGHRSVSWYQQTPGQGLQFLFEYFSETQRNKGNFPGRFSGRQFSNSRSEMNVSTLELGDSALYLCASSEQGASYERYFGPGTRLTVT.

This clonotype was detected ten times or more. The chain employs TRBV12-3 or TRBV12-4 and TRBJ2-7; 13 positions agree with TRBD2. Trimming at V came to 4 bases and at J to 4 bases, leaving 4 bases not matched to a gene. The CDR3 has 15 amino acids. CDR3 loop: CASSSTSGRRYEQYF. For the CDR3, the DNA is TGTGCCAGCAGTTCGACTAGCGGGAGGCGTTACGAGCAGTACTTC.

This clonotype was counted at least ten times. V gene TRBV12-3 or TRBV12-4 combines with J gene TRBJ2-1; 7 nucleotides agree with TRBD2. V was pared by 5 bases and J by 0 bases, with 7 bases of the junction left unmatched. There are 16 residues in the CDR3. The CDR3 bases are TGTGCCAGCAGTCAATGGGGGGGATCCTCCTACAATGAGCAGTTCTTC. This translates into CASSQWGGSSYNEQFF.

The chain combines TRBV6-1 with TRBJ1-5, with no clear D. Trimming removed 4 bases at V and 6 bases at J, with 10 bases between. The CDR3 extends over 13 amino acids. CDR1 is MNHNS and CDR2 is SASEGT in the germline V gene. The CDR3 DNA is TGTGCCAGCAGTGTAGGGATTGGTCAGCCCCAGCATTTT. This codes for CASSVGIGQPQHF.

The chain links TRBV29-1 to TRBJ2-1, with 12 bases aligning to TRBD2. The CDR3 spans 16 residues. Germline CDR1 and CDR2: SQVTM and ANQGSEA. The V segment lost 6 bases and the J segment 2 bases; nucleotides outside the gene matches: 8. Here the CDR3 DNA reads TGCAGCGTCAGACTAGCGGGAGACATCCCCTACAATGAGCAGTTCTTC. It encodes CSVRLAGDIPYNEQFF.

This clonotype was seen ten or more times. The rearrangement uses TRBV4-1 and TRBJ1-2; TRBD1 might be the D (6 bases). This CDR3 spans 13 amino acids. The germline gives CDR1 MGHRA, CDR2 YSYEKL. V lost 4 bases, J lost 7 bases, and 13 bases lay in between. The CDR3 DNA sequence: TGCGCCAGCAGCCTACAGGGTGTACTTGGCTACACCTTC. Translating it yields CASSLQGVLGYTF.

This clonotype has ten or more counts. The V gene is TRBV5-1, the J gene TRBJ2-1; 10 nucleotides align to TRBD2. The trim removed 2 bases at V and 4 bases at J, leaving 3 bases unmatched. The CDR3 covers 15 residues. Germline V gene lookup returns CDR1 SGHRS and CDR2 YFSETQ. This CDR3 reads CASSLTSGTYNEQFF. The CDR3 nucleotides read TGCGCCAGCAGCTTAACTAGCGGGACTTACAATGAGCAGTTCTTC.

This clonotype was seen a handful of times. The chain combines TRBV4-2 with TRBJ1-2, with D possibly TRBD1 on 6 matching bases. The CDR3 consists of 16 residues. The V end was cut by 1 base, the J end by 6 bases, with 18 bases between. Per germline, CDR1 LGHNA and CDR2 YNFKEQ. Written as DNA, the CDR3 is TGTGCCAGCAGCCAAGGTGGCGGTGACAGGTCTCATGGCTACACCTTC. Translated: CASSQGGGDRSHGYTF.

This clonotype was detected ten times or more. The CDR3 here is CASSFLGQGNTEAFF. CDR3 in DNA: TGTGCCAGCAGTTTTTTGGGACAGGGGAACACTGAAGCTTTCTTT. The chain recombines TRBV28 with TRBJ1-1; the match to TRBD1 covers 9 bases. V trimming: 3 bases; J trimming: 1 base; junction bases outside the gene matches: 3. This CDR3 has 15 residues. Germline CDR1 and CDR2: MDHEN and SYDVKM. Variable domain in full (rest from reference TRBV28 and TRBJ1-1): DVKVTQSSRYLVKRTGEKVFLECVQDMDHENMFWYRQDPGLGLRLIYFSYDVKMKEKGDIPEGYSVSREKKERFSLILESASTNQTSMYLCASSFLGQGNTEAFFGQGTRLTVV.

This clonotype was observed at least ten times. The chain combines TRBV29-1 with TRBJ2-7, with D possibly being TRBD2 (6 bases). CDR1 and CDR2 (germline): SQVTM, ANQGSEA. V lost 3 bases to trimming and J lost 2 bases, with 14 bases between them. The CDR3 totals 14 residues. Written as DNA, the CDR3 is TGCAGCGTTGATGGGACTGATCGGCCCTACGAGCAGTACTTC. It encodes CSVDGTDRPYEQYF.

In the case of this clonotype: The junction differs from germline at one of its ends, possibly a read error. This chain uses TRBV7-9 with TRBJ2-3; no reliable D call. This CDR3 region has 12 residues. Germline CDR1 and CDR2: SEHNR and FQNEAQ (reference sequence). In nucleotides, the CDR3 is TGTGTCAGCAGGAACTCCCCAGATACGCAGTATTTT. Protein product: CVSRNSPDTQYF.

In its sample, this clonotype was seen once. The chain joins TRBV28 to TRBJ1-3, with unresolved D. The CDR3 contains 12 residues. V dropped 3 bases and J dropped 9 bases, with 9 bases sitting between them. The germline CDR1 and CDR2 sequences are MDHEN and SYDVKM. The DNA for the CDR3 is TGTGCCAGCAGTTTCCCTCCAACCACCATATATTTT. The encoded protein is CASSFPPTTIYF. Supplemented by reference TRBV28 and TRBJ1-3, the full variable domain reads DVKVTQSSRYLVKRTGEKVFLECVQDMDHENMFWYRQDPGLGLRLIYFSYDVKMKEKGDIPEGYSVSREKKERFSLILESASTNQTSMYLCASSFPPTTIYFGEGSWLTVV.

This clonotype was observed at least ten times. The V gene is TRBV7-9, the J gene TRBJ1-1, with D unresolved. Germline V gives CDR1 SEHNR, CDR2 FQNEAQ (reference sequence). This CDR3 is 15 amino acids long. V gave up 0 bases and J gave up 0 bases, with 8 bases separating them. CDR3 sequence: CASSLAGLLNTEAFF. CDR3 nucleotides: TGTGCCAGCAGCTTAGCCGGGCTTTTGAACACTGAAGCTTTCTTT. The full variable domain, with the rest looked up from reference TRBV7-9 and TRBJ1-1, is DTGVSQNPRHKITKRGQNVTFRCDPISEHNRLYWYRQTLGQGPEFLTYFQNEAQLEKSRLLSDRFSAERPKGSFSTLEIQRTEQGDSAMYLCASSLAGLLNTEAFFGQGTRLTVV.